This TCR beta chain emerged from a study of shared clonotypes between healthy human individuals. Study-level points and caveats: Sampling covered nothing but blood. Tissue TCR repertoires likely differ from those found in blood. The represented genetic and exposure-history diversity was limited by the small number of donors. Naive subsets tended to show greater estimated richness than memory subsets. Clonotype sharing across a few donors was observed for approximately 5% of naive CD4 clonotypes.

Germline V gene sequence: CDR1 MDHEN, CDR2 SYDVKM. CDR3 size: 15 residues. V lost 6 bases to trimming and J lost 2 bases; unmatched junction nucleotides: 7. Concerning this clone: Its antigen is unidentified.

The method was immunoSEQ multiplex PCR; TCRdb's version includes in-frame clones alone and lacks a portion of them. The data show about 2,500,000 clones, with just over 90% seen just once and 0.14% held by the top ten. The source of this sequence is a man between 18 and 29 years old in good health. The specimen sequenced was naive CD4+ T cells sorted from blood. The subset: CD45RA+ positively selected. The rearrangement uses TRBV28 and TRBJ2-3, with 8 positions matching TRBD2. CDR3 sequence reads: CASRGTRRNTDTQYF. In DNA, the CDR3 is TGTGCCAGCAGAGGGACTAGAAGGAACACAGATACGCAGTATTTT.